This TCR beta chain appears in the sequencing data of a study of CD8 T cells in ankylosing spondylitis. From germline, CDR1 is MGHDK and CDR2 SYGVNS. V shed 3 bases and J shed 2 bases, with 3 bases lying between them. The length of the CDR3 is 12 residues. Quantitative 5'-RACE with molecular barcodes generated TCR beta libraries. TCRdb analysed the 5' RACE reads with MiXCR anew, one entry per CDR3 protein. The table includes approximately 180,000 distinct CDR3 sequences, approximately 18% detected once. At least ten counts were recorded for this clonotype. Antigen: not known. Overall study results and limits: What seemed typical of ankylosing spondylitis blood was a TCR beta motif built from about eight highly homologous variants.

Material: blood, either unsorted or a sorted T cell fraction (not recorded which). The rearrangement joins TRBV25-1 to TRBJ2-3; no definite D call. This clonotype originated in a male donor aged 5-30 years with ankylosing spondylitis or in good health (not recorded which). The CDR3: CASSDITDTQYF. For the CDR3, the DNA is TGTGCCAGCAGTGACATCACAGATACGCAGTATTTT.